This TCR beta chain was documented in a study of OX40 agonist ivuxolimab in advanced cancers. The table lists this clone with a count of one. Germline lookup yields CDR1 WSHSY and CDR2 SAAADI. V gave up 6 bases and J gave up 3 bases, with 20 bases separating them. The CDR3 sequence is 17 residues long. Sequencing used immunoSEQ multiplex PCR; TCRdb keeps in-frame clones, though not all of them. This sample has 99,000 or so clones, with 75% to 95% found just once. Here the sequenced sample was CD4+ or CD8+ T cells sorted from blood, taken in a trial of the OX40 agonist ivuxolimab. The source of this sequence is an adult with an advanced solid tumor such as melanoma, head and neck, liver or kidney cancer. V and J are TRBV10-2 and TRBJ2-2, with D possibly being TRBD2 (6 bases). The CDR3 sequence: CASRPGGLVSYTGELFF. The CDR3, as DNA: TGCGCCAGCAGGCCCGGAGGGTTGGTTTCTTACACCGGGGAGCTGTTTTTT.